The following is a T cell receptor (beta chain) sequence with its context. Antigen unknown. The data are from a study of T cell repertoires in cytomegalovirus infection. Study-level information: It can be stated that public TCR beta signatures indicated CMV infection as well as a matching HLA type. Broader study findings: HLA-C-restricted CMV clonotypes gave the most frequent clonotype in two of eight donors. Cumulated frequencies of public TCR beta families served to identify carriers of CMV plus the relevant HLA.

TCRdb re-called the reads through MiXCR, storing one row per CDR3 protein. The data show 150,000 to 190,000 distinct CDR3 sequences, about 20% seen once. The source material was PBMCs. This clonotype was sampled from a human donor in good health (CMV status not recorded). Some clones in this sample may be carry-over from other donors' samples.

The CDR3 coding sequence is TGCAGTGCTAGAGGGGACATACATCAGTACTTC. This translates into CSARGDIHQYF. The chain carries TRBV20-1 and TRBJ2-7, with a tentative D call TRBD1 (6 bases). This CDR3 comprises 11 residues. Trimming removed 1 base at V and 10 bases at J, with 11 bases between. Germline CDR1 is DFQATT and CDR2 is SNEGSKA (reference sequence).